This T cell receptor beta chain stems from a study of blood T cell repertoires in COVID-19. Whole-study context: Samples came from the United States, Italy and Spain, spanning acute and convalescent COVID-19.

The CDR3 length is 15 residues. After removal of 4 bases from V and 2 bases from J, the junction contained 5 bases not matched to a gene. Germline CDR1 SGHNT, CDR2 YYREEE (reference sequence). As originally analysed: Estimation of nucleated cell counts was performed using reference gene primer amplification. The method was immunoSEQ multiplex PCR; TCRdb's version includes in-frame clones alone and lacks a portion of them. V, J and clone size are those of that table, while D and trimming were read from the DNA. The top ten clones hold around 4% of a sample with around 150,000 clones, roughly 87% of them seen once.

This rearrangement joins TRBV5-4 to TRBJ2-3; TRBD2 agrees at 9 bases. The source material was peripheral blood. The receptor was derived from a woman in her sixties or seventies with active or convalescent COVID-19. The CDR3 DNA follows: TGTGCCAGCAGCCATAGCGGGGGAGCCACAGATACGCAGTATTTT. This gives the protein CASSHSGGATDTQYF.